This passage covers 32 T cell receptor beta chains from one sample sequenced in a study of T cell responses to AZD1222 COVID-19 vaccine. Assay: immunoSEQ multiplex PCR; the TCRdb copy retains only in-frame clones and omits some. Of 200,000 to 300,000 clones detected, approximately 95% appear once; the ten largest clones hold 0.55%. The sample here was peripheral blood, taken on day 0 of AZD1222 vaccination. Receptors were obtained from an adult in good health.

The chain couples TRBV4-2 to TRBJ2-1, with 14 positions matching TRBD2. The CDR3 runs to 16 residues. The trim removed 3 bases at V and 8 bases at J, leaving 6 bases unmatched. The germline V gene has CDR1 LGHNA and CDR2 YNFKEQ. The CDR3 DNA reads as TGTGCCAGCAGCCACTCGACTAGCGGGGGGGCCTATGAGCAGTTCTTC. Translating gives CASSHSTSGGAYEQFF.

This clone has at least ten counts. The chain combines TRBV20-1 with TRBJ2-5, with D possibly being TRBD2 (6 bases). CDR3 length: 11 residues. V lost 8 bases and J lost 5, with 12 bases in between. Looked up from germline, CDR1 is DFQATT and CDR2 is SNEGSKA (reference sequence). The CDR3 nucleotides read TGCAGTCCACAGGCGGGGGAGACCCAGTACTTC. Its translation: CSPQAGETQYF.

CDR3 in DNA: TGTGCCAGCACCGGGACCACCAATGAGCAGTTCTTC. Translation: CASTGTTNEQFF. The V gene is TRBV27, the J gene TRBJ2-1, with D perhaps matching TRBD1 or TRBD2 (5 bases each). Germline assignment: CDR1 MNHEY and CDR2 SMNVEV (reference sequence). This CDR3 has 12 amino acids. The V gene lost 7 bases and the J gene lost 6 bases, with 10 bases spanning the gap.

This chain joins TRBV7-9 and TRBJ1-2; D gene unclear. CDR1 is SEHNR and CDR2 is FQNEAQ in the germline V gene (reference sequence). Trimming stripped 5 bases from V and 1 base from J, with 14 bases between. This CDR3 spans 15 amino acids. The CDR3 here is CASSRNRSSNYGYTF. The CDR3 bases are TGTGCCAGCAGCCGAAATAGGTCGAGTAACTATGGCTACACCTTC.

Only one count was recorded for this clone. The chain has TRBV10-1 and TRBJ2-2, with 8 bases matching TRBD2. Germline V lookup: CDR1 WNHNN, CDR2 SYGVQD (reference sequence). The CDR3 sequence is 16 residues long. With 0 bases clipped from V and 3 bases from J, the junction kept 3 bases outside the gene matches. In DNA form, the CDR3 reads TGCGCCAGCAGTGAGTCGGTAGCGGGGCACACCGGGGAGCTGTTTTTT. This encodes CASSESVAGHTGELFF.

The CDR3 is CASSLLLTGEETQYF. For the CDR3, the DNA is TGCGCCAGCAGCTTGCTCCTTACAGGGGAGGAGACCCAGTACTTC. V is TRBV5-1 and J is TRBJ2-5, with 7 bases identical to TRBD1. The V segment lost 1 base and the J segment 5 bases; nucleotides outside the gene matches: 8. The germline V gene encodes CDR1 SGHRS and CDR2 YFSETQ. This CDR3 spans 15 amino acids.

The chain is built from TRBV19 and TRBJ2-7, with 8 nucleotides matching TRBD1. Germline CDR1 is LNHDA and CDR2 is SQIVND (reference sequence). The CDR3 totals 13 residues. After removal of 6 bases from V and 7 bases from J, the junction contained 8 bases not matched to a gene. CDR3 nucleotide sequence: TGTGCCAGTAGCGACAGGGGTATTTGGGAGCAGTACTTC. Translated, it gives CASSDRGIWEQYF. The full variable domain, in which reference TRBV19 and TRBJ2-7 provide the parts outside the CDR3, is DGGITQSPKYLFRKEGQNVTLSCEQNLNHDAMYWYRQDPGQGLRLIYYSQIVNDFQKGDIAEGYSVSREKKESFPLTVTSAQKNPTAFYLCASSDRGIWEQYFGPGTRLTVT.

The chain uses TRBV6-2 or TRBV6-3 and TRBJ1-5, with a tentative D call TRBD1 (5 bases). Per the germline V gene, CDR1 is MNHEY and CDR2 is SVGEGT. V was clipped by 5 bases and J by 2 bases, with 13 bases between them. The CDR3 runs to 15 residues. The CDR3 nucleotides are TGTGCCAGCAGTCGGGACGGGTTTGGCAATCAGCCCCAGCATTTT. It is translated as CASSRDGFGNQPQHF.

V is TRBV14 and J is TRBJ1-1; the match to TRBD1 covers 7 bases. CDR1 and CDR2 (germline): SGHDN, FVKESK. V trimming: 2 bases; J trimming: 3 bases; junction bases outside the gene matches: 9. This CDR3 spans 16 amino acids. CDR3 nucleotides: TGTGCCAGCAGCCAACTACTAAAAGGGGGCCACACTGAAGCTTTCTTT. Its translation is CASSQLLKGGHTEAFF.

The rearrangement joins TRBV18 to TRBJ2-3, with D perhaps matching TRBD2 (5 bases). The CDR3 consists of 16 residues. The V gene's germline CDR1 is KGHSH and CDR2 LQKENI. V was cut by 3 bases and J by 3 bases, with 16 bases left in between. The CDR3, as DNA: TGTGCCAGCTCACCGGTTTTGGGAGTGGGAACAGATACGCAGTATTTT. Amino acids: CASSPVLGVGTDTQYF.

The chain employs TRBV2 and TRBJ1-3; possible D gene TRBD1, 5 bases. This CDR3 region has 14 residues. Per the germline V gene, CDR1 is SNHLY and CDR2 is FYNNEI. Deletions cut 6 bases from V and 1 base from J, with 10 bases between. The CDR3 sequence is CASSPGGSGNTIYF. CDR3 nucleotides: TGTGCCAGCAGCCCCGGGGGGTCTGGAAACACCATATATTTT.

The chain links TRBV10-3 to TRBJ2-2, with D tentatively TRBD2 (6 bases). CDR3 length equals 15 residues. Trimming left V 0 bases short and J 6 bases short, with 11 bases between. Germline values: CDR1 ENHRY, CDR2 SYGVKD. CDR3: CAISESTSYAGELFF. The CDR3 bases are TGTGCCATCAGTGAGTCTACTAGCTATGCCGGGGAGCTGTTTTTT.

V gene TRBV18 combines with J gene TRBJ2-7, with 7 bases that match TRBD1. Germline V gene lookup returns CDR1 KGHSH and CDR2 LQKENI. The junction had 14 bases not matched to a gene; V was cut back by 0 bases and J by 3 bases. The CDR3 has 18 amino acids. The CDR3 region has the DNA TGTGCCAGCTCACCACCGGGGGTATTCACTGGACAGGTCTACGAGCAGTACTTC. Protein: CASSPPGVFTGQVYEQYF.

The rearrangement uses TRBV28 and TRBJ1-3; D unclear. CDR1 is MDHEN and CDR2 is SYDVKM in the germline V gene. V was cut by 2 bases and J by 0 bases, with 14 bases left in between. The CDR3 is 17 amino acids. The CDR3, as DNA: TGTGCCAGCAGTTTAAGGCCTCAAAAGTCCTCTGGAAACACCATATATTTT. Translation gives CASSLRPQKSSGNTIYF.

The rearrangement links TRBV24-1 to TRBJ1-2, with D hard to call. V gave up 6 bases and J gave up 7 bases, with 14 bases separating them. The CDR3 extends over 13 amino acids. In germline, CDR1 is KGHDR, CDR2 SFDVKD. The CDR3 spells CATSPTGRPGYTF. CDR3 in DNA: TGTGCCACCAGTCCCACGGGGAGGCCTGGCTACACCTTC.

This rearrangement joins TRBV28 to TRBJ1-1, with 10 bases matching TRBD1. After removal of 6 bases from V and 1 base from J, the junction contained 11 bases not matched to a gene. This CDR3 is 17 amino acids long. Per the germline V gene, CDR1 is MDHEN and CDR2 is SYDVKM. The CDR3 sequence: CASSLGGTGAQNTEAFF. CDR3 bases: TGTGCCAGCAGCCTGGGGGGGACAGGGGCTCAGAACACTGAAGCTTTCTTT. Full variable domain (remainder filled in from reference TRBV28 and TRBJ1-1): DVKVTQSSRYLVKRTGEKVFLECVQDMDHENMFWYRQDPGLGLRLIYFSYDVKMKEKGDIPEGYSVSREKKERFSLILESASTNQTSMYLCASSLGGTGAQNTEAFFGQGTRLTVV.

CDR3 sequence (DNA): TGCAGTGCTAGTTTAGGGGGCGGTGATTCACCCCTCCACTTT. It codes for CSASLGGGDSPLHF. The V and J genes are TRBV20-1 and TRBJ1-6, with 7 bases identical to TRBD1. This CDR3 is built from 14 residues. Germline trimming cut 3 bases from V and 8 bases from J; bases unmatched to any gene: 7. Per germline, CDR1 DFQATT and CDR2 SNEGSKA (reference sequence).

The V and J genes are TRBV27 and TRBJ1-5; D is perhaps TRBD1 (6 bases). The CDR3 has 14 amino acids. From germline, CDR1 is MNHEY and CDR2 SMNVEV (reference sequence). V was trimmed by 5 bases and J by 3 bases, leaving 11 bases between them. CDR3 bases: TGTGCCAGCAGTCTAGGGGGATACAATCAGCCCCAGCATTTT. Translated, it gives CASSLGGYNQPQHF.

V usage is TRBV14 and J usage is TRBJ2-1, with 8 bases lining up with TRBD1. There are 16 residues in the CDR3. Trimming removed 3 bases from V and 3 bases from J; junction bases left unmatched: 7. Germline CDR1 SGHDN, CDR2 FVKESK. CDR3 sequence reads: CASSQQTGESYNEQFF. DNA for the CDR3: TGTGCCAGCAGCCAGCAGACAGGGGAAAGCTACAATGAGCAGTTCTTC.

The rearrangement uses TRBV9 and TRBJ1-3; D uncertain. CDR1 is SGDLS, CDR2 YYNGEE, per germline. The CDR3 length is 14 residues. V lost 4 bases, J lost 0 bases, and 8 bases lay in between. This CDR3 is CASSSSFSGNTIYF. The CDR3 coding sequence is TGTGCCAGCAGCAGCAGCTTCTCTGGAAACACCATATATTTT.

V and J are TRBV7-2 and TRBJ2-2; TRBD1 aligns across 7 bases. Per the germline V gene, CDR1 is SGHTA and CDR2 is FQGNSA. The V segment lost 3 bases and the J segment 6 bases; nucleotides outside the gene matches: 1. The CDR3 is 13 residues long. The CDR3 is CASSLTGPGELFF. The CDR3 DNA follows: TGTGCCAGCAGCTTGACAGGGCCCGGGGAGCTGTTTTTT. The entire variable domain, with the rest obtained from reference TRBV7-2 and TRBJ2-2, is as follows: GAGVSQSPSNKVTEKGKDVELRCDPISGHTALYWYRQSLGQGLEFLIYFQGNSAPDKSGLPSDRFSAERTGGSVSTLTIQRTQQEDSAVYLCASSLTGPGELFFGEGSRLTVL.

The chain links TRBV28 to TRBJ1-2; no reliable D call. Germline V gene data show CDR1 as MDHEN and CDR2 as SYDVKM. This CDR3 is built from 13 residues. V lost 6 bases to trimming and J lost 4 bases, with 12 bases between them. CDR3 coding DNA: TGTGCCAGCAGGTCTAGTAACCTCTATGGCTACACCTTC. Encoded protein: CASRSSNLYGYTF.

The chain carries TRBV7-2 and TRBJ2-1; 7 positions agree with TRBD2. V dropped 1 base and J dropped 4; count of bases not matched to a gene: 7. The CDR3 sequence is 16 residues long. CDR1 SGHTA and CDR2 FQGNSA come from the germline V gene. The CDR3 DNA follows: TGTGCCAGCAGCTTAGGGGTAGCGGGCCGTTACAATGAGCAGTTCTTC. This sequence encodes CASSLGVAGRYNEQFF.

J is TRBJ1-6 and V is TRBV11-2; TRBD1 agrees at 7 bases. The CDR3 extends over 15 amino acids. Trimming cost V 10 bases and J 9 bases; bases outside gene matches: 15. Germline V gene lookup returns CDR1 SGHAT and CDR2 FQNNGV. The CDR3 is CATGGQRGPSSPLHF. Here the CDR3 DNA reads TGTGCCACAGGGGGGCAGCGGGGCCCTTCTTCACCCCTCCACTTT. Full variable domain (missing parts from reference TRBV11-2 and TRBJ1-6): EAGVAQSPRYKIIEKRQSVAFWCNPISGHATLYWYQQILGQGPKLLIQFQNNGVVDDSQLPKDRFSAERLKGVDSTLKIQPAKLEDSAVYLCATGGQRGPSSPLHFGNGTRLTVT.

This chain joins TRBV4-3 and TRBJ2-3; 9 bases align to TRBD2. The CDR3 length is 17 residues. Germline V CDR1 and CDR2: LGHNA, YSLEER. V lost 0 bases, J lost 4 bases, and 8 bases stayed unmatched. The CDR3 loop is CASSQDGLAGTADTQYF. DNA of the CDR3: TGCGCCAGCAGCCAAGATGGTCTAGCGGGAACTGCAGATACGCAGTATTTT.

The V and J genes are TRBV7-3 and TRBJ1-1; 8 nucleotides match TRBD1. Germline values: CDR1 SGHTA, CDR2 FQGTGA. The CDR3 is 13 amino acids. Trimming cost V 5 bases and J 3 bases; bases outside gene matches: 2. The CDR3 loop is CASSPDRDTEAFF. The CDR3 DNA reads as TGTGCCAGCAGCCCGGACAGGGACACTGAAGCTTTCTTT. The full variable domain, with the rest looked up from reference TRBV7-3 and TRBJ1-1, is GAGVSQTPSNKVTEKGKYVELRCDPISGHTALYWYRQSLGQGPEFLIYFQGTGAADDSGLPNDRFFAVRPEGSVSTLKIQRTERGDSAVYLCASSPDRDTEAFFGQGTRLTVV.

The rearrangement uses TRBV3-1 (or the pseudogene TRBV3-2) and TRBJ2-2; D remains unclear. This CDR3 has 16 amino acids. Germline V gene lookup returns CDR1 LGHDT and CDR2 YNNKEL (reference sequence). Between the trimmed V and J ends, which lost 2 bases and 1 base, there was a span of 11 bases. The CDR3 is CASSQSAAMNTGELFF. The CDR3 DNA is TGTGCCAGCAGCCAATCTGCGGCTATGAACACCGGGGAGCTGTTTTTT.

This clone came up once. The genes are TRBV7-2 and TRBJ2-3; 14 bases match TRBD2. Germline V gives CDR1 SGHTA, CDR2 FQGNSA. There are 16 residues in the CDR3. Unmatched junction bases numbered 5, after V lost 1 base and J lost 8 bases. The CDR3 is CASSLGLAGGLGTQYF. Written as DNA, the CDR3 is TGTGCCAGCAGCTTAGGACTAGCGGGGGGGCTTGGTACGCAGTATTTT.

The rearrangement uses TRBV28 and TRBJ2-7, with 8 bases that match TRBD1. The CDR3 is made up of 14 amino acids. Unmatched junction bases numbered 5, after V lost 4 bases and J lost 3 bases. Germline values: CDR1 MDHEN, CDR2 SYDVKM. The CDR3, as DNA: TGTGCCAGCAGTTACGGACAGGGACTCTACGAGCAGTACTTC. It translates to CASSYGQGLYEQYF.

This chain uses TRBV5-4 with TRBJ1-1; no firm D call. The CDR3 sequence is 13 residues long. Trimming stripped 1 base from V and 1 base from J, with 5 bases between. CDR1 is SGHNT and CDR2 is YYREEE in the germline V gene (reference sequence). CDR3 amino acids: CASSLPKNTEAFF. The CDR3 DNA reads TGTGCCAGCAGCTTGCCCAAGAACACTGAAGCTTTCTTT. Full variable domain (outside the CDR3, taken from reference TRBV5-4 and TRBJ1-1): ETGVTQSPTHLIKTRGQQVTLRCSSQSGHNTVSWYQQALGQGPQFIFQYYREEENGRGNFPPRFSGLQFPNYSSELNVNALELDDSALYLCASSLPKNTEAFFGQGTRLTVV.

The chain has TRBV7-9 and TRBJ1-2, with 7 bases that match TRBD1. With V trimmed by 6 bases and J by 0 bases, 7 bases remained unmatched. Germline assignment: CDR1 SEHNR and CDR2 FQNEAQ (reference sequence). The CDR3 loop spans 15 amino acids. The CDR3 region is CASRPTGATNYGYTF. Written as DNA, the CDR3 is TGTGCCAGCAGGCCAACAGGGGCGACTAACTATGGCTACACCTTC.

The gene calls are TRBV21-1 and TRBJ1-2; the tabulated D call, TRBD1, remains unverified against the DNA. TRBV21-1 is reported as a pseudogene. The CDR3 contains 13 residues. CDR3 amino acids: CASSMDRVDGYTF. CDR3 nucleotides: TGTGCCAGCAGCATGGACAGGGTAGATGGCTACACCTTC.